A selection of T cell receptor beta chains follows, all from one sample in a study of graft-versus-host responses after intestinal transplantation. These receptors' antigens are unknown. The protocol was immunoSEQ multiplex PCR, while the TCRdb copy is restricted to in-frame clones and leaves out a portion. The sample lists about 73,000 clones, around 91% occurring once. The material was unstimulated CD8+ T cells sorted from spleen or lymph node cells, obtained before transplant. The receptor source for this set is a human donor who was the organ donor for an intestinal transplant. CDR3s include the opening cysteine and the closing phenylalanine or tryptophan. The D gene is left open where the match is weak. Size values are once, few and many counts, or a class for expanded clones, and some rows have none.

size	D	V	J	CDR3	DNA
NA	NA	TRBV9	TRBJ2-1	CASSGDGSSYNEQFF	TGTGCCAGCAGCGGTGACGGGAGCTCCTACAATGAGCAGTTCTTC
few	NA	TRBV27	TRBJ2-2	CASSFGPGELFF	TGTGCCAGCAGTTTCGGTCCCGGGGAGCTGTTTTTT
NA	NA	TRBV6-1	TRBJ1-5	CASKEAISNQPQHF	TGTGCCAGCAAGGAGGCGATTAGCAATCAGCCCCAGCATTTT
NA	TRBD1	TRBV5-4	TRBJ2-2	CASSFRTGVTGELFF	TGTGCCAGCAGCTTTAGGACAGGGGTAACCGGGGAGCTGTTTTTT
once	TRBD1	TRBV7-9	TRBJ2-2	CASSLTIGTANTGELFF	TGTGCCAGCAGCTTAACGATAGGGACAGCGAACACCGGGGAGCTGTTTTTT
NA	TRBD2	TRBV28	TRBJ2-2	CASSLHFLAGGPSAGELFF	TGTGCCAGCAGTCTCCACTTTCTAGCGGGGGGGCCCTCGGCCGGGGAGCTGTTTTTT
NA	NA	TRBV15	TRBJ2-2	CATSETGNTGELFF	TGTGCCACCAGCGAGACAGGGAACACCGGGGAGCTGTTTTTT
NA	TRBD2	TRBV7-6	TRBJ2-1	CASSLTSGAYNEQFF	TGTGCCAGCAGCTTAACTAGCGGGGCTTACAATGAGCAGTTCTTC
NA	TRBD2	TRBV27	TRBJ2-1	CASSALAGGPNEQFF	TGTGCCAGCAGTGCGTTAGCGGGGGGGCCCAATGAGCAGTTCTTC
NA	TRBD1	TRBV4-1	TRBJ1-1	CASSQGTGGYNTEAFF	TGCGCCAGCAGCCAAGGGACAGGGGGCTATAACACTGAAGCTTTCTTT
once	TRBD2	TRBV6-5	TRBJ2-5	CASKKLAGGQETQYF	TGTGCCAGCAAAAAATTAGCGGGGGGTCAAGAGACCCAGTACTTC
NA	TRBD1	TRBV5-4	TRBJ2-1	CASNPDFSGQGDEQFF	TGTGCCAGCAACCCTGATTTTTCGGGACAGGGGGATGAGCAGTTCTTC
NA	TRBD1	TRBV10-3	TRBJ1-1	CAISDQGDSTVNTEAFF	TGTGCCATCAGTGACCAGGGGGACAGCACAGTGAACACTGAAGCTTTCTTT
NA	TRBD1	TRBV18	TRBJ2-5	CASSPLLTGQETQYF	TGTGCCAGCTCACCACTTCTGACAGGGCAAGAGACCCAGTACTTC
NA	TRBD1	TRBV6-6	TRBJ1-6	CASSRGTEYNSPLHF	TGTGCCAGCAGTCGCGGGACAGAATATAATTCACCCCTCCACTTT
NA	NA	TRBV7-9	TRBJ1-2	CASSLDFPSDGYTF	TGTGCCAGCAGCTTAGACTTCCCGTCGGATGGCTACACCTTC
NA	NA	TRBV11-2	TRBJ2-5	CASSPLGTLQETQYF	TGTGCCAGCAGCCCATTGGGGACTCTCCAAGAGACCCAGTACTTC
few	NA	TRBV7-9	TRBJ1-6	CASSQNNSPLHF	TGTGCCAGCAGCCAGAACAATTCACCCCTCCACTTT
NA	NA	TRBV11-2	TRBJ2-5	CASSLAGVQETQYF	TGTGCCAGCAGCTTAGCGGGAGTACAAGAGACCCAGTACTTC
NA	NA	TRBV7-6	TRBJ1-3	CASGTGTGNTIYF	TGTGCCAGCGGAACAGGGACGGGAAACACCATATATTTT
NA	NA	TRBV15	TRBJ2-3	CATSRVRLTDTQYF	TGTGCCACCAGCAGAGTGCGACTGACGGATACGCAGTATTTT
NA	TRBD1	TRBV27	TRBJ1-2	CASSMGTGMKPNYGYTF	TGTGCCAGCAGTATGGGGACAGGGATGAAACCGAACTATGGCTACACCTTC
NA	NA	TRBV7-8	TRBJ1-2	CASSLGQGIPGYTF	TGTGCCAGCAGCTTAGGGCAGGGGATTCCGGGCTACACCTTC
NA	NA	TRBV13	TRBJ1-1	CASSLTRGNTEAFF	TGTGCCAGCAGTCTAACCAGGGGAAACACTGAAGCTTTCTTT
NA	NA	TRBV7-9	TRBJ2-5	CASPTDQETQYF	TGTGCCAGTCCGACAGACCAAGAGACCCAGTACTTC
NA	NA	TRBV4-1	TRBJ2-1	CASSQSEREQFF	TGCGCCAGCAGCCAAAGTGAACGGGAGCAGTTCTTC
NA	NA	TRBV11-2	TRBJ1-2	CASSLDFSGDYGYTF	TGTGCCAGCAGCTTAGATTTCTCAGGGGACTATGGCTACACCTTC
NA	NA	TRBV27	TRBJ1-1	CASLNEDQAFF	TGTGCCAGCTTGAACGAGGATCAAGCTTTCTTT
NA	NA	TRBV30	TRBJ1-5	CAWSVSGLVSQPQHF	TGTGCCTGGAGTGTATCCGGTTTAGTGAGCCAGCCCCAGCATTTT
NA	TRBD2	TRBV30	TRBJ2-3	CAWSGVAGDTQYF	TGTGCCTGGAGTGGGGTAGCGGGGGATACGCAGTATTTT
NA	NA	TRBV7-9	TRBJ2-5	CASSHQLSGSETQYF	TGTGCCAGCAGCCACCAACTTTCAGGGTCCGAGACCCAGTACTTC
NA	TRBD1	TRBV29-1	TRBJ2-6	CSVEDLGTGARSGANVLTF	TGCAGCGTTGAAGATCTCGGGACAGGGGCTAGGTCTGGGGCCAACGTCCTGACTTTC
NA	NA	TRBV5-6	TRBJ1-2	CASSLAEGGYGYTF	TGTGCCAGCAGCTTGGCAGAGGGCGGCTATGGCTACACCTTC
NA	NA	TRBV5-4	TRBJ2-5	CASSLFTSKETQYF	TGTGCCAGCAGCTTGTTTACTAGTAAAGAGACCCAGTACTTC
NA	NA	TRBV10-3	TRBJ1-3	CAISDIRGNGNTIYF	TGTGCCATCAGTGATATCAGGGGCAACGGAAACACCATATATTTT
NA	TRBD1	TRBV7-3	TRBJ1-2	CASSSGTGGMANYGYTF	TGTGCCAGCAGCTCCGGGACAGGGGGCATGGCTAACTATGGCTACACCTTC
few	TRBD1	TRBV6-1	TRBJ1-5	CASSGGQFSNQPQHF	TGTGCCAGCAGTGGGGGACAGTTTAGCAATCAGCCCCAGCATTTT
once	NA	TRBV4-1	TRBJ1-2	CASSPRPAGVGYGYTF	TGCGCCAGCAGCCCCCGCCCGGCGGGAGTAGGCTATGGCTACACCTTC
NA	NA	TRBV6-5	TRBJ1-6	CASSYSGSSYNSPLHF	TGTGCCAGCAGTTACTCAGGGAGCTCCTATAATTCACCCCTCCACTTT
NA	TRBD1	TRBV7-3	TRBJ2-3	CASSGTGGDTQYF	TGTGCCAGCAGCGGCACAGGGGGAGATACGCAGTATTTT
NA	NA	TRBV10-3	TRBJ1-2	CAISESLASSTQSYNYGYTF	TGTGCCATCAGTGAGTCCCTCGCGTCCTCTACACAGAGTTATAACTATGGCTACACCTTC
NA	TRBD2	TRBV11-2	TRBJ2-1	CASSRGTSGNEQFF	TGTGCCAGCAGCCGAGGGACTAGCGGCAATGAGCAGTTCTTC
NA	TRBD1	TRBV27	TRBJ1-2	CASSYGQGAGDGYTF	TGTGCCAGCAGTTACGGGCAGGGGGCAGGTGATGGCTACACCTTC
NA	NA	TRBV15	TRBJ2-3	CATSRAGQHTDTQYF	TGTGCCACCAGCAGGGCCGGACAGCACACAGATACGCAGTATTTT
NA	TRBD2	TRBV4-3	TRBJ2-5	CASSLDPMRGGQETQYF	TGCGCCAGCAGCCTAGACCCCATGCGGGGGGGCCAGGAGACCCAGTACTTC
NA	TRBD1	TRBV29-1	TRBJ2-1	CSAHGTGGNEQFF	TGCAGCGCACACGGGACAGGGGGCAATGAGCAGTTCTTC